The 16 T cell receptor beta chains below all came from one sample that was sequenced in a study of cytomegalovirus exposure and HLA in healthy donors. PCR amplification relied on 60 Vbeta primers (plus 13 Jbeta primers). Repertoires were generated with immunoSEQ multiplex PCR, while TCRdb's copy carries only in-frame clones and drops some. The sample contains over 75,000 clones, over 70% of which appear only once. The specimen sequenced was PBMCs. These receptors all stem from a man aged 50-59 years in good health and CMV-seropositive.

In regard to this clone: One end of the junction varies from germline; a read error may be responsible. V gene TRBV2 combines with J gene TRBJ1-5, with 9 bases identical to TRBD1. CDR1 SNHLY and CDR2 FYNNEI come from the germline V gene. The CDR3 is 15 amino acids. The CDR3 DNA follows: TGTGCCAGCAGTGAATGGAGACAGGGGGGTCAGCCCCAGAATTTT. It specifies CASSEWRQGGQPQNF. Full variable domain (missing parts from reference TRBV2 and TRBJ1-5): EPEVTQTPSHQVTQMGQEVILRCVPISNHLYFYWYRQILGQKVEFLVSFYNNEISEKSEIFDDQFSVERPDGSNFTLKIRSTKLEDSAMYFCASSEWRQGGQPQNFGDGTRLSIL.

The chain has TRBV30 and TRBJ1-3; D not certain. Trimming shortened V by 3 bases and J by 6 bases, and 3 bases separated the two germline ends. Germline loops: CDR1 GTSNPN, CDR2 SVGIG (reference sequence). The CDR3 sequence is 10 residues long. CDR3 sequence (DNA): TGTGCCTGGAGCTTAAACACCATATATTTT. Its translation is CAWSLNTIYF. The whole variable domain, filled in from reference TRBV30 and TRBJ1-3, reads SQTIHQWPATLVQPVGSPLSLECTVEGTSNPNLYWYRQAAGRGLQLLFYSVGIGQISSEVPQNLSASRPQDRQFILSSKKLLLSDSGFYLCAWSLNTIYFGEGSWLTVV.

This clone was found a few times. V gene TRBV10-3 combines with J gene TRBJ2-7; 7 bases align to TRBD1. V lost 4 bases, J lost 4 bases, and 7 bases stayed unmatched. CDR1 and CDR2 from the germline V gene are ENHRY and SYGVKD. This CDR3 has 14 residues. Here the CDR3 reads CAISVGTDFYEQYF. DNA for the CDR3: TGTGCCATCAGTGTGGGGACAGACTTTTACGAGCAGTACTTC.

V and J are TRBV6-5 and TRBJ1-1, with TRBD1 as a possible D gene (5 bases). The ends were cut back, 4 bases at V and 4 bases at J, with 10 bases in the middle. CDR1 MNHEY and CDR2 SVGAGI come from the germline V gene. The CDR3 length is 13 residues. The CDR3 reads CASSFDRVTEAFF. The CDR3 DNA sequence: TGTGCCAGCAGTTTCGACAGAGTCACTGAAGCTTTCTTT.

This clone was detected only a few times. The chain combines TRBV15 with TRBJ1-1; 10 positions match TRBD1. Losses at the gene ends were 2 bases for V and 11 bases for J; bases not matched to a gene: 8. Germline V gene lookup returns CDR1 LNHNV and CDR2 YYDKDF (reference sequence). The CDR3 has 14 amino acids. For the CDR3, the DNA is TGTGCCACCAGCAGATCCGGGACAGGGGAGCAGGCTTTCTTT. It is translated as CATSRSGTGEQAFF.

The chain recombines TRBV4-3 with TRBJ1-5; 11 nucleotides line up with TRBD1. Germline loops: CDR1 LGHNA, CDR2 YSLEER. This CDR3 has 14 residues. The V gene end was trimmed by 4 bases and the J gene end by 4 bases; junction bases not matched to a gene: 0. CDR3 amino acids: CASSRDRGNQPQHF. In DNA, the CDR3 is TGCGCCAGCAGCCGGGACAGGGGGAATCAGCCCCAGCATTTT.

The chain joins TRBV7-8 to TRBJ2-3, with D possibly TRBD2 on 6 matching bases. This CDR3 contains 15 residues. CDR1 SGHVS and CDR2 FQNEAQ come from the germline V gene. Trimming took off 0 bases at V and 15 bases at J, with 22 bases between the two ends. CDR3 loop: CASSLAFGSGLGCYF. CDR3 coding DNA: TGTGCCAGCAGCTTAGCGTTTGGTAGCGGCCTTGGTTGTTATTTT.

This clone has only a few counts. The gene calls are TRBV9 and TRBJ2-1; 11 nucleotides match TRBD2. Trimming took 0 bases from V and 9 from J; bases not matched to a gene: 11. The CDR3 consists of 17 residues. Germline CDR1 SGDLS, CDR2 YYNGEE. The CDR3 nucleotides read TGTGCCAGCAGCGTAGGGGGTAGCGGGAGGGGGGATATTGAGCAGTTCTTC. The encoded protein is CASSVGGSGRGDIEQFF.

The CDR3 reads CASSGRGNNQPQHF. For the CDR3, the DNA is TGTGCCAGCAGTGGCAGGGGGAACAATCAGCCCCAGCATTTT. This sequence joins TRBV28 and TRBJ1-5, with 7 bases identical to TRBD1. In germline, CDR1 is MDHEN, CDR2 SYDVKM. This CDR3 region has 14 residues. J lost 3 bases, V lost 5 bases, and 4 bases had no gene match.

In its sample, this clone was seen once. V is TRBV6-6 and J is TRBJ1-1, with TRBD1 as a possible D gene (5 bases). The CDR3 has 14 residues. Germline V gives CDR1 MNHNY, CDR2 SVGAGI (reference sequence). V lost 6 bases and J lost 2, with 13 bases in between. CDR3 residues: CASRGTARNTEAFF. Written as DNA, the CDR3 is TGTGCCAGCAGGGGGACTGCACGAAACACTGAAGCTTTCTTT.

The V gene is TRBV6-5, the J gene TRBJ2-5, with a possible D match to TRBD1 (6 bases). Germline V CDR1 and CDR2: MNHEY, SVGAGI. The CDR3 loop spans 15 amino acids. The ends were cut back, 2 bases at V and 0 bases at J, with 10 bases in the middle. The CDR3 loop reads CASSYRQGHQETQYF. The CDR3 DNA follows: TGTGCCAGCAGTTACAGGCAGGGGCACCAAGAGACCCAGTACTTC.

This chain links TRBV30 with TRBJ2-3; 8 bases line up with TRBD2. The junction had 1 base not matched to a gene; V was cut back by 1 base and J by 1 base. This CDR3 is built from 14 residues. Germline assignment: CDR1 GTSNPN and CDR2 SVGIG (reference sequence). The CDR3 DNA reads TGTGCCTGGAGTGGTAGCGGGGGCACAGATACGCAGTATTTT. Its translation: CAWSGSGGTDTQYF.

This chain uses TRBV19 with TRBJ1-3, with TRBD1 as a possible D gene (5 bases). The germline V gene encodes CDR1 LNHDA and CDR2 SQIVND (reference sequence). Deletions cut 7 bases from V and 0 bases from J, with 10 bases between. The CDR3 is 14 amino acids. CDR3 protein: CASTRGSSGNTIYF. The CDR3 nucleotides read TGTGCCAGTACCCGGGGGAGCTCTGGAAACACCATATATTTT.

The chain joins TRBV30 to TRBJ1-6; TRBD1 matches 8 bases. This CDR3 is 13 amino acids long. Unmatched junction bases numbered 3, after V lost 3 bases and J lost 8 bases. The germline CDR1 and CDR2 sequences are GTSNPN and SVGIG (reference sequence). The CDR3 loop is CAWRQGGYSPLHF. DNA for the CDR3: TGTGCCTGGAGACAGGGGGGGTATTCACCCCTCCACTTT.

The J gene is TRBJ1-1, the V gene TRBV19; TRBD1 agrees at 10 bases. With 4 bases clipped from V and 5 bases from J, the junction kept 4 bases outside the gene matches. Germline V gene data show CDR1 as LNHDA and CDR2 as SQIVND (reference sequence). The CDR3 is made up of 14 amino acids. The CDR3 sequence: CASSTGTGATEAFF. CDR3 sequence (DNA): TGTGCCAGTAGTACCGGGACAGGGGCGACTGAAGCTTTCTTT.

The V gene is TRBV18, the J gene TRBJ1-5; 10 bases are a match to TRBD1. Germline assignment: CDR1 KGHSH and CDR2 LQKENI. Germline trimming cut 3 bases from V and 3 bases from J; bases unmatched to any gene: 5. The length of the CDR3 is 16 residues. CDR3 region: CASSPTGQGNNQPQHF. CDR3 nucleotide sequence: TGTGCCAGCTCACCTACGGGACAGGGGAACAATCAGCCCCAGCATTTT.